This TCR beta chain emerged from a study of Graves' ophthalmopathy and Graves' hyperthyroidism. Findings of the study overall: The study's model predicted ophthalmopathy progression at 70% to 71% sensitivity and 72% to 85% specificity. Most expanded clonotypes in thyroid above 0.001 frequency also showed up in blood.

Patients were diagnosed from clinical symptoms, serum thyroxine, TRAb, thyroid ultrasound and orbital computed tomography. Amplification targeted the TCR beta CDR3 regions, with RNA transcripts as the source material. An initial RT-PCR round employing HTBI primers preceded a second-round multiplex PCR. TCRdb re-analysed the multiplex PCR reads in MiXCR, keeping a single row per CDR3 protein. The sample records a few hundred thousand distinct CDR3 sequences, 35% to 45% being singletons. V shed 3 bases and J 3 bases; nucleotides not matched to a gene: 5. CDR3 length: 13 amino acids. Germline V gene sequence: CDR1 SQVTM, CDR2 ANQGSEA. This clonotype was detected ten times or more. Antigen specificity is unknown.

The chain joins TRBV29-1 to TRBJ2-7; TRBD1 matches at 7 bases. The sample comprised peripheral blood or thyroid tissue (not recorded which). This TCR was recovered from an adult man with Graves' hyperthyroidism. DNA for the CDR3: TGCAGCGTTGACCCGGGACAGCACTACGAGCAGTACTTC. Protein sequence: CSVDPGQHYEQYF.